This T cell receptor beta chain was recorded in a study of T-cell reconstitution after alpha-beta-depleted transplantation in children. Per germline, CDR1 MDHEN and CDR2 SYDVKM. The V end was cut by 3 bases, the J end by 0 bases, with 15 bases between. The CDR3 has 17 amino acids. This clonotype was recorded at least ten times. Antigen unknown. The library targeted TCRbeta and was prepared with unique molecular identifiers. TCRdb redid the calling of the PCR reads with MiXCR, one entry per CDR3 protein. Among tens of thousands of distinct CDR3 sequences listed, 4.9% were seen once. Study findings and constraints: The study traced high day-60 TCRbeta diversity in some patients to surviving recipient T cells and thymic progenitors. The authors attributed T-cell counts and diversity one year after transplant mostly to newly produced T cells. In patients about two months after transplant, alpha-beta T cells reportedly arose from several hundred expanded graft clones.

The sequenced sample was PBMCs, mostly from graft donor cells, obtained 180 days after TCRalphabeta/CD19-depleted stem cell transplant. This TCR was sampled from a boy in the first two years of life who had a stem cell transplant for acute myeloid leukemia, so the T cells may come from the graft donor. The V gene is TRBV28, the J gene TRBJ2-1; possible D gene TRBD2, 6 bases. In nucleotides, the CDR3 is TGTGCCAGCAGTTTCCTCGGGGGACCAGACTCCTACAATGAGCAGTTCTTC. It codes for CASSFLGGPDSYNEQFF.